The following is a TCR beta chain sequence with its context. This CDR3 spans 14 amino acids. CDR1 and CDR2 (germline): SGHRS, YFSETQ. V lost 1 base, J lost 8 bases, and 12 bases lay in between. This sample is drawn from a study of identical twins. TCRdb used MiXCR to reprocess the 5' RACE reads, holding one entry per CDR3 protein. This sample has 500,000 or so distinct CDR3 sequences, with around 20% found just once. These sequences were also reported in another study, on T cells expressing NK-cell markers.

The rearrangement links TRBV5-1 to TRBJ1-4, with D possibly matching TRBD1 (5 bases). The sequenced sample consisted of CD4+ T cells sorted from blood. This clonotype originated in a woman aged 18-35 years in good health. CDR3 amino acids: CASSLWGNGEKLFF. The CDR3 nucleotides are TGCGCCAGCAGCTTGTGGGGCAATGGGGAAAAACTGTTTTTT.